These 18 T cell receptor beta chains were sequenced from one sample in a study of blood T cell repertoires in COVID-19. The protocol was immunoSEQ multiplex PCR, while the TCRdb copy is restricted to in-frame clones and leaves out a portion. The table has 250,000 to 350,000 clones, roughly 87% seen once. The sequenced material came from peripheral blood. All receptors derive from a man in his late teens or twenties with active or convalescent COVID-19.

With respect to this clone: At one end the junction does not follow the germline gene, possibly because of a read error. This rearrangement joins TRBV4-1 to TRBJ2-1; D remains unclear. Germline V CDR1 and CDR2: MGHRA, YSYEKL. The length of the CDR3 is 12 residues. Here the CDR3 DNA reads TGCGCCAGCAGCCACTCCTCCAATGAGCAGTTCTTC. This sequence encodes CASSHSSNEQFF.

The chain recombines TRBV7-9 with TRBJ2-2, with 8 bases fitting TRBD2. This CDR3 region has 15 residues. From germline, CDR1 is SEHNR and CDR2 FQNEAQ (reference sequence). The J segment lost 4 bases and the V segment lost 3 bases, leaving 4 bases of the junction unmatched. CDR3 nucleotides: TGTGCCAGCAGCTTCGGGGGGGCGTTCACCGGGGAGCTGTTTTTT. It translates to CASSFGGAFTGELFF.

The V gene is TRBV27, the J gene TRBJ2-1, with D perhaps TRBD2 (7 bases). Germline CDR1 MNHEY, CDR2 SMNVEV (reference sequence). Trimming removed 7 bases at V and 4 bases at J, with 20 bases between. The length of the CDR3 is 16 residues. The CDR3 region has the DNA TGTGCCAGCAACTCCCTAGGGGGGGGCTTATACAATGAGCAGTTCTTC. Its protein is CASNSLGGGLYNEQFF.

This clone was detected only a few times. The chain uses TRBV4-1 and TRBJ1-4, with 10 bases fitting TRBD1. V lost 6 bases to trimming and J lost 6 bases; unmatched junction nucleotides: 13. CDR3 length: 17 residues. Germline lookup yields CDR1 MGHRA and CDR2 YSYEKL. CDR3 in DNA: TGCGCCAGCAGACTTCCGGGACAGGGGCGGCGGTATGAAAAACTGTTTTTT. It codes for CASRLPGQGRRYEKLFF.

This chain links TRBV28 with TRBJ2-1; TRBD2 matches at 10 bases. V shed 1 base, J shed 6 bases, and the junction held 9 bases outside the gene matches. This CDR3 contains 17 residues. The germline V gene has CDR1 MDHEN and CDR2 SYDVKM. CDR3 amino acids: CASSLSLAGVVRNEQFF. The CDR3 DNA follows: TGTGCCAGCAGTTTATCCCTAGCGGGAGTGGTCCGCAATGAGCAGTTCTTC. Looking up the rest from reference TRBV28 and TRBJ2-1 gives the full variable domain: DVKVTQSSRYLVKRTGEKVFLECVQDMDHENMFWYRQDPGLGLRLIYFSYDVKMKEKGDIPEGYSVSREKKERFSLILESASTNQTSMYLCASSLSLAGVVRNEQFFGPGTRLTVL.

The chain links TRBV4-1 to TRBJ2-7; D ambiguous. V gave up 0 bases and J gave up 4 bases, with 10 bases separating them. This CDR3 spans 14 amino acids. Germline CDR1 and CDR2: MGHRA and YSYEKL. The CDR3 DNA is TGCGCCAGCAGCCAAGACCCGTCTATATACGAGCAGTACTTC. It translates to CASSQDPSIYEQYF.

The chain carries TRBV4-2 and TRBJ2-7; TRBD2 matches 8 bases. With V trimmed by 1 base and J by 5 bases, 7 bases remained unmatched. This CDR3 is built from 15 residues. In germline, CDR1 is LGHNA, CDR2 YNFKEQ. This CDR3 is CASSQVIREGHEQYF. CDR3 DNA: TGTGCCAGCAGCCAAGTCATCCGGGAGGGCCACGAGCAGTACTTC.

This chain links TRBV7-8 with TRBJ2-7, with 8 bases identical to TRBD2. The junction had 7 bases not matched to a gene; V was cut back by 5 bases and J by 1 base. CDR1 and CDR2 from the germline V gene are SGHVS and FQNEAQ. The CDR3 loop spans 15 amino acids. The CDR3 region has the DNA TGTGCCAGCAGCCCAGTTAGCGGGATATCCTACGAGCAGTACTTC. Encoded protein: CASSPVSGISYEQYF.

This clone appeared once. CDR3 DNA: TGTGCCAGCTGGAATAGAGGCGGTGGAGAGCAGTTCTTC. This gives the protein CASWNRGGGEQFF. The V and J genes are TRBV5-4 and TRBJ2-1; unclear D gene. This CDR3 has 13 residues. Germline lookup yields CDR1 SGHNT and CDR2 YYREEE (reference sequence). V was pared by 7 bases and J by 10 bases, with 18 bases between.

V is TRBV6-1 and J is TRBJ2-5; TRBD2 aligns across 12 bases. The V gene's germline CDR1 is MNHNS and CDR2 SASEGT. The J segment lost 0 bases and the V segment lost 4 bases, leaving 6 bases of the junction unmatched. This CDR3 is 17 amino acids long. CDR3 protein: CASSVYTSGGYQETQYF. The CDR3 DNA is TGTGCCAGCAGTGTATATACTAGCGGGGGGTACCAAGAGACCCAGTACTTC.

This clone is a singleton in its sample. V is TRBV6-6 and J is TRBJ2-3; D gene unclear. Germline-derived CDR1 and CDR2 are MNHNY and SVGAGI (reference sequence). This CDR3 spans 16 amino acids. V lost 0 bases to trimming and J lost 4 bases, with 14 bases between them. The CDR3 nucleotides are TGTGCCAGCAGTTACTCTCTGGAGAAGGAGTCAGATACGCAGTATTTT. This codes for CASSYSLEKESDTQYF.

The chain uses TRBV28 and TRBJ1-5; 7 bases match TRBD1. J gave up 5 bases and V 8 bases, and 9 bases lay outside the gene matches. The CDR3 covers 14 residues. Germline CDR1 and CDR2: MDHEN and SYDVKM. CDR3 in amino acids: CASYDRVGDQPQHF. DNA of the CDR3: TGTGCCAGCTACGACAGGGTCGGGGATCAGCCCCAGCATTTT.

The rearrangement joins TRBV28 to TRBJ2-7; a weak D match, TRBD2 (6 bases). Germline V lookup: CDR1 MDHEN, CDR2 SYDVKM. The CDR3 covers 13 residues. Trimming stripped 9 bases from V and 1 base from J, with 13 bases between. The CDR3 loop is CASTLRGSYEQYF. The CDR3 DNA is TGTGCCAGTACGCTACGGGGGTCCTACGAGCAGTACTTC.

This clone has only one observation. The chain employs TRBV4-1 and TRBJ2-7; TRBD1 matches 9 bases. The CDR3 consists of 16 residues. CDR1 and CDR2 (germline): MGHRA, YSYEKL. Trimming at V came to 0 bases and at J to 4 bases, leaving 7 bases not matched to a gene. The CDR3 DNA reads TGCGCCAGCAGCCAAGATACCGGGACAGGGAGGTACGAGCAGTACTTC. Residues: CASSQDTGTGRYEQYF.

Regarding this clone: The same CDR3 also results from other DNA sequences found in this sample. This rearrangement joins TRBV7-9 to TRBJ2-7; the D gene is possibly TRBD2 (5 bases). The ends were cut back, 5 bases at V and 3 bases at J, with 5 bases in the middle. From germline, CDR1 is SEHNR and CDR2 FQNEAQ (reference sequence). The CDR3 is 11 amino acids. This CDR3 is CASSRDYEQYF. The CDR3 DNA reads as TGTGCCAGCAGCCGGGACTACGAGCAGTACTTC.

The CDR3 reads CASSPNREEQYF. CDR3 coding DNA: TGTGCCAGCTCACCTAATAGGGAGGAGCAGTACTTC. The chain uses TRBV18 and TRBJ2-7; D perhaps matches TRBD2 (5 bases). Trimming shortened V by 3 bases and J by 7 bases, and 10 bases separated the two germline ends. The CDR3 extends over 12 amino acids. Germline values: CDR1 KGHSH, CDR2 LQKENI.

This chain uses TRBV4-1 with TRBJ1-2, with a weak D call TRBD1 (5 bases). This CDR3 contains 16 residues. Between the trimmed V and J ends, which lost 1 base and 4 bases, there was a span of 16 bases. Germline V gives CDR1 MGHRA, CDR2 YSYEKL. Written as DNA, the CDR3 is TGCGCCAGCAGCCAAGGAGGGACTCCGGAACTCTATGGCTACACCTTC. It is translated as CASSQGGTPELYGYTF.

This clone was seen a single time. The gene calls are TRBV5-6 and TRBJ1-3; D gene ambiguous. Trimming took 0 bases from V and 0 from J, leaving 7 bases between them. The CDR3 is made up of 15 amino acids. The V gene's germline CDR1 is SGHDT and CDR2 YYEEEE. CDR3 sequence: CASSLDKSSGNTIYF. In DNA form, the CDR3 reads TGTGCCAGCAGCTTGGACAAAAGCTCTGGAAACACCATATATTTT. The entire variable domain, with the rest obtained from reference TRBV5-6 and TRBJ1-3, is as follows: DAGVTQSPTHLIKTRGQQVTLRCSPKSGHDTVSWYQQALGQGPQFIFQYYEEEERQRGNFPDRFSGHQFPNYSSELNVNALLLGDSALYLCASSLDKSSGNTIYFGEGSWLTVV.